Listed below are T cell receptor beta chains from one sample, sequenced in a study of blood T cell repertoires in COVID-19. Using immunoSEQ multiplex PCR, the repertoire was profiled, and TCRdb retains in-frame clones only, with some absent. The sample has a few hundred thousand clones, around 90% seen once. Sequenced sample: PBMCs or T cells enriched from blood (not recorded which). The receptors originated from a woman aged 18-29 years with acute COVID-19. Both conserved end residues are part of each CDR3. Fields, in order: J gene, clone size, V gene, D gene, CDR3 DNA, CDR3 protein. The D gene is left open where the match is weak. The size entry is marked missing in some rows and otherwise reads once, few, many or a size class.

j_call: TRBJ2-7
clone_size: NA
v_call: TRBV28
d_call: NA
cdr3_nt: TGTGCCAGCAGTTTTGTACTGGGACTTTCCTCCTACGAGCAGTACTTC
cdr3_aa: CASSFVLGLSSYEQYF

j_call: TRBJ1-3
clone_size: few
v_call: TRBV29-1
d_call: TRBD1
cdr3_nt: TGCAGCGTTGGGGGACAGCAAAACACCATATATTTT
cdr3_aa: CSVGGQQNTIYF

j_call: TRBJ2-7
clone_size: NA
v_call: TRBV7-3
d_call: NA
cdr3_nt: TGTGCCAGCAGCTTACGCGGAGGGACGATGTACGAGCAGTACTTC
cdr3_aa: CASSLRGGTMYEQYF

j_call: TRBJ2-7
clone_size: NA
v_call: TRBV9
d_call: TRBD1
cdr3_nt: TGTGCCAGCAGCGAGGGGGCCGGGACAGTCTACGAGCAGTACTTC
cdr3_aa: CASSEGAGTVYEQYF

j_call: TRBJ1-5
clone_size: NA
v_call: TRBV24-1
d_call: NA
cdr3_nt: TGTGCCACCAGTGATTCGCGGGGTCAGCCCCAGCATTTT
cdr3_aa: CATSDSRGQPQHF

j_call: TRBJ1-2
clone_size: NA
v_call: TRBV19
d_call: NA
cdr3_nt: TGTGCCAGTAGTATAGAAGCGGGGGCAGGCTATGGCTACACCTTC
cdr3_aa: CASSIEAGAGYGYTF

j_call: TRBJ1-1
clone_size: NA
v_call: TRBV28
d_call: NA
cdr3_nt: TGTGCCAGCAGTTTTCCACAGGGGAACACTGAAGCTTTCTTT
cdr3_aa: CASSFPQGNTEAFF

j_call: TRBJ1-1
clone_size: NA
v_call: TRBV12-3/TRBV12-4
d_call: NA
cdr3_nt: TGTGCCAGCACTAAAAAGGGCCGGAGGGCTTTCTTT
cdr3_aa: CASTKKGRRAFF

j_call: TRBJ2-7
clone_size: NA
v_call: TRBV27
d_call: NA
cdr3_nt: TGTGCCAGCAGTATGGCGTGGGCCGCCTACGAGCAGTACTTC
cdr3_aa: CASSMAWAAYEQYF

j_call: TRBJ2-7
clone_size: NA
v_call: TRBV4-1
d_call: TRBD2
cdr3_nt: TGCGCCAGCAGCCAACCTGAGTTTGCCGGGACTAGCGGACACTACGAGCAGTACTTC
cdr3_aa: CASSQPEFAGTSGHYEQYF

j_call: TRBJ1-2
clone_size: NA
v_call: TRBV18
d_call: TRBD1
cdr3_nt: TGTGCCAGCTCCCCCGACCGGACAGGAAACTATGGCTACACCTTC
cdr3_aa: CASSPDRTGNYGYTF

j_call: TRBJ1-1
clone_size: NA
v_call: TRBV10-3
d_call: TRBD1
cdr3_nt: TGTGCCAGCCGACAGGGAGAGAACACTGAAGCTTTCTTT
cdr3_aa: CASRQGENTEAFF

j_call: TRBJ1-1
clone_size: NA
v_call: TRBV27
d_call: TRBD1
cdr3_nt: TGTGCCAGCAGACGAATACCCGGGACAGGGAACACTGAAGCTTTCTTT
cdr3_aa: CASRRIPGTGNTEAFF

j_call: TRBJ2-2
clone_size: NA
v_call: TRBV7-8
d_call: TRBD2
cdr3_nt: TGTGCCAGCAGCTTATTAGTAGCGGGAGTCGTCGGGGAGCTGTTTTTT
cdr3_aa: CASSLLVAGVVGELFF

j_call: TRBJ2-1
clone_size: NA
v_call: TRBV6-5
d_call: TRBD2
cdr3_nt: TGTGCCAGCAGCCAGGGACTAGCGGGAGACAATGAGCAGTTCTTC
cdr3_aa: CASSQGLAGDNEQFF

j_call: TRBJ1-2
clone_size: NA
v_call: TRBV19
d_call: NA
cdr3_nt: TGTGCCAGTAGTATGGGGGGGCAGACTTATGGCTACACCTTC
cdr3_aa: CASSMGGQTYGYTF

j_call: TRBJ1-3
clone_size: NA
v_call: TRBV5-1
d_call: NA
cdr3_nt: TGCGCCAGCAGCTATGGGTCAGACAGCTCTGGAAACACCATATATTTT
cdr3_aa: CASSYGSDSSGNTIYF

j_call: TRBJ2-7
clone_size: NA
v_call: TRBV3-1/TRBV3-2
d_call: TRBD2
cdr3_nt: TGTGCCAGCAGCCAAGGAGAGACTAGCCAGTACTTC
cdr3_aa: CASSQGETSQYF

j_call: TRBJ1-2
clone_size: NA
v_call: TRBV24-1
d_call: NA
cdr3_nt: TGTGCCACCAGTGATAGGACAGCTTCCTCCTCCGTGTATGGCTACACCTTC
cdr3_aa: CATSDRTASSSVYGYTF

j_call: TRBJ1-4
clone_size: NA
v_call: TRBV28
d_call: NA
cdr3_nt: TGTGCCAGCACCTTCAGTGGTGCAACTAATGAAAAACTGTTTTTT
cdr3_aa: CASTFSGATNEKLFF

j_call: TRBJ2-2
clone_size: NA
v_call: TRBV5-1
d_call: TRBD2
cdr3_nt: TGCGCCAGCAGCTCCAGCCGGGGGGGCACCGGGGAGCTGTTTTTT
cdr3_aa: CASSSSRGGTGELFF

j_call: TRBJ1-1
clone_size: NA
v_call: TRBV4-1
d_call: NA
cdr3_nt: TGCGCCAGCAGCCAAGATGGGGTAGGGGTCAGGGGGAACACTGAAGCTTTCTTT
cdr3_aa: CASSQDGVGVRGNTEAFF

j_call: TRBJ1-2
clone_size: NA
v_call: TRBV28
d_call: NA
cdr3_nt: TGTGCCAGCAGTGCCCTAGCACGACATGGCTACACCTTC
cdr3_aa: CASSALARHGYTF

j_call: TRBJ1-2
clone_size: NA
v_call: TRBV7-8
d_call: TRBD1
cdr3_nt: TGTGCCAGCAGCTTAGAGGGGGGACAGGGTCTTCCCTCTAACTATGGCTACACCTTC
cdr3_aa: CASSLEGGQGLPSNYGYTF

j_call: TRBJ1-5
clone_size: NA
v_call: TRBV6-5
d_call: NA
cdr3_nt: TGTGCCAGCAGTTTGGGGGGGTTAGCAAATCAGCCCCAGCATTTT
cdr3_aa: CASSLGGLANQPQHF

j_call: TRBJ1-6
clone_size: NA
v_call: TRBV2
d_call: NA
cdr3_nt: TGTGCCAGCAGTGAATTGGGGGGGGCAGGCCCTTCACCCCTCCACTTT
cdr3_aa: CASSELGGAGPSPLHF

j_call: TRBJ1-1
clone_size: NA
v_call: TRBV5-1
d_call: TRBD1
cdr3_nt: TGCGCCAGCAGCCTAAACCGGGACAGGGCTTCGGCTTTCTTT
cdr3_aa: CASSLNRDRASAFF

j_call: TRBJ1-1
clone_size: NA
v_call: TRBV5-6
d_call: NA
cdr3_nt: TGTGCCAGCAGCTCCCAGGGGAAACTTGAAGCTTTCTTT
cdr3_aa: CASSSQGKLEAFF

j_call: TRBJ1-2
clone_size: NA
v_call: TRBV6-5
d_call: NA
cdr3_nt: TGTGCCAGCAGTTCTATGACAGCTAACTATGGCTACACCTTC
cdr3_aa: CASSSMTANYGYTF

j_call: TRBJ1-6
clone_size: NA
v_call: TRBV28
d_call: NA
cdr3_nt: TGTGCCAGCAGTTTAGGCTTCGGGCAGGGTACAACAGCCCTCCACTTT
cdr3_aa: CASSLGFGQGTTALHF

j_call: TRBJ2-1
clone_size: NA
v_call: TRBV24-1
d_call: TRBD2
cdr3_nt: TGTGCCACCAGTGACAACGCAAAGCGGGAGTATAGGGGTGAGCAGTTCTTC
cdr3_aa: CATSDNAKREYRGEQFF

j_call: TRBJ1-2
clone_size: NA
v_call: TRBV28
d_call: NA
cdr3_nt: TGTGCCAGCAGAACCCCCCGGGATTCTAACTATGGCTACACCTTC
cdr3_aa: CASRTPRDSNYGYTF

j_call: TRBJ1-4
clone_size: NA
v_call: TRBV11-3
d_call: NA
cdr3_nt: TGTGCCAGCAGCTTATACAGGGACGAAAAACTGTTTTTT
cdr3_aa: CASSLYRDEKLFF

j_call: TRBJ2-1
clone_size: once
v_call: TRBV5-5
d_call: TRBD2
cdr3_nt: TGTGCCAGCAGCTTGGGGGTCCTAGCGGGTACTTTCTACAATGAGCAGTTCTTC
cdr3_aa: CASSLGVLAGTFYNEQFF

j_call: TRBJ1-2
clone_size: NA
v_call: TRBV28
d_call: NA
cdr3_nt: TGTGCCAGCAGTTTAGAGCAAGGGGCCTATGGCTACACCTTC
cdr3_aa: CASSLEQGAYGYTF

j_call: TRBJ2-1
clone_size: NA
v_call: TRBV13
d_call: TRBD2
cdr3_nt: TGTGCCAGCATGGGACTAGTGGAAGAGCAGTTCTTC
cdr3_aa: CASMGLVEEQFF

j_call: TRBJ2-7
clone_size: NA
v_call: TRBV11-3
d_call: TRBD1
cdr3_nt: TGTGCCAGCAGTGGACAGGGTCGGTACGAGCAGTACTTC
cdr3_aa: CASSGQGRYEQYF

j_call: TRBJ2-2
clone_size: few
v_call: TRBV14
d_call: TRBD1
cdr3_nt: TGTGCCAGCAGCCGGATACGGACAGGAACGGGCGGGGAGCTGTTTTTT
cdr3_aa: CASSRIRTGTGGELFF

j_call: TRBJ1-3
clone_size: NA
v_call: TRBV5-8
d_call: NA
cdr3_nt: TGTGCCAGCAGCTTGGAGCGGTGGACGGCCTCTGGAAACACCATATATTTT
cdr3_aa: CASSLERWTASGNTIYF

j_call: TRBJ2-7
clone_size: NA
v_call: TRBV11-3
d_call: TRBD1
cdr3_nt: TGTGCCAGCAGCCCCTCACCGGGACAGGGCTACGAGCAGTACTTC
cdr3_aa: CASSPSPGQGYEQYF

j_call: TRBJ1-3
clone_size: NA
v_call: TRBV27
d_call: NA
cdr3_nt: TGTGCCAGCAGCCGGGGTTCGGGAAACACCATATATTTT
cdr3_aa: CASSRGSGNTIYF

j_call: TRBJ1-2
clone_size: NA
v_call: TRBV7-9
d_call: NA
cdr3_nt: TGTGCCAGCAGCTTAGAGGCAGGGTTTCGCTATGGCTACACCTTC
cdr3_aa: CASSLEAGFRYGYTF

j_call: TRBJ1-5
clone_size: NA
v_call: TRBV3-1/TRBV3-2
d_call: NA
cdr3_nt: TGTGCCAGCAGCGCCGAACAGGGATATCAGCCCCAGCATTTT
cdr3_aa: CASSAEQGYQPQHF

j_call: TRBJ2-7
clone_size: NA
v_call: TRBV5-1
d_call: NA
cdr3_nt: TGCGCCAGCAGCACCGGGACCTACGAGCAGTACTTC
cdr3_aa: CASSTGTYEQYF

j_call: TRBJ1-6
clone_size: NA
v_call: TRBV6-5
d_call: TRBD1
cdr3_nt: TGTGCCAGCACCGACAGGGCTAACTCACCCCTCCACTTT
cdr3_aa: CASTDRANSPLHF

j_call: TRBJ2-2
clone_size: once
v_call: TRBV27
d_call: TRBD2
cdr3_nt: TGTGCCAGCAGTTTATTATTGGGACTAGCGCCTATAGGGACCGGGGAGCTGTTTTTT
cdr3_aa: CASSLLLGLAPIGTGELFF

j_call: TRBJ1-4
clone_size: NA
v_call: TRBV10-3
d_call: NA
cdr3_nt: TGTGCCATCAGTGAGAGGGGGGGGACTAATGAAAAACTGTTTTTT
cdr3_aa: CAISERGGTNEKLFF

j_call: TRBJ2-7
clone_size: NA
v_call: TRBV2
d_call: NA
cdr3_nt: TGTGCCAGCAGACGGGACTCCGCCTACGAGCAGTACTTC
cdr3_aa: CASRRDSAYEQYF

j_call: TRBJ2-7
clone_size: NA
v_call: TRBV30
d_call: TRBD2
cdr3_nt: TGTGCCTGCGTAGCGGGCTACTCCTACGAGCAGTACTTC
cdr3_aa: CACVAGYSYEQYF

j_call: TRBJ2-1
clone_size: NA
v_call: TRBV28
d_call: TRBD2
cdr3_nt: TGTGCCAGCACCACCCCCGGAATAGCGGGGTCATATGAGCAGTTCTTC
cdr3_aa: CASTTPGIAGSYEQFF

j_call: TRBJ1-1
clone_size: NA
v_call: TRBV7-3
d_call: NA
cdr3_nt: TGTGCCAGCAGCGCAAATGGGAGAGGTACTGAAGCTTTCTTT
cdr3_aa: CASSANGRGTEAFF

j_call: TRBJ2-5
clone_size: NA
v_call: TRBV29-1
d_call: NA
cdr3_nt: TGCAGCGTTGATGGCAGGGAAGAGACCCAGTACTTC
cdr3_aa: CSVDGREETQYF

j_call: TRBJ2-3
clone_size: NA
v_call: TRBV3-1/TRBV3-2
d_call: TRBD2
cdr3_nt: TGTGCCAGCAGCCAGGTAGCGGGAAGCACAGATACGCAGTATTTT
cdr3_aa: CASSQVAGSTDTQYF

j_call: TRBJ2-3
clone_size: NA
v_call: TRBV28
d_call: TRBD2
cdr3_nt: TGTGCCAGCAGTTTACCCATAGCGGGTGTCCCAGATACGCAGTATTTT
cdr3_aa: CASSLPIAGVPDTQYF

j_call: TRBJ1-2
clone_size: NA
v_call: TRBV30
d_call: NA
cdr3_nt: TGTGCCTGGAGTAATTTCTTGGGCTACACCTTC
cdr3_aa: CAWSNFLGYTF